What follows is one T cell receptor (beta chain) and its context. Repertoires were generated with immunoSEQ multiplex PCR, while TCRdb's copy carries only in-frame clones and drops some. The sample data list around 190,000 clones. Trimming at V came to 10 bases and at J to 7 bases, leaving 19 bases not matched to a gene. This CDR3 has 15 amino acids. Germline CDR1 is SGHRS and CDR2 is YFSETQ. The data were taken from a study of control samples from healthy donors and cancer patients. The material sequenced was blood. This chain links TRBV5-1 with TRBJ1-2; 7 bases map to TRBD1. The source of this sequence is a woman in her twenties or thirties in good health. This CDR3 is CALPPDREGQPGYTF. The CDR3 nucleotides read TGCGCCCTCCCCCCGGACCGGGAGGGACAGCCTGGCTACACCTTC.